The present T cell receptor (beta chain) was sequenced within a study of T cells in women clearing cervical HPV infection. Overall study findings and caveats: CIN3+ cases had significantly higher TCR richness than controls; evenness did not differ. Each sample's T-cell count was unknown, possibly confounding richness. Controls had more TRBV6-7 (0.16%) than cases (approximately 0.11%).

Genomic DNA, averaging roughly 1,200 ng per sample, yielded TCR beta CDR3 via immunoSEQ. Generated by immunoSEQ multiplex PCR, the TCRdb table keeps only in-frame clones and is missing some. In total, the table holds about 24,000 clones. V lost 5 bases and J 5 bases, leaving 9 bases between the germline ends. This CDR3 is 12 amino acids long. Germline V gene sequence: CDR1 SGHTA, CDR2 FQGNSA. Regarding this clone: Its antigen is as yet unknown. The missing CDR3 end, 3 residues past where the read stops, is filled in from the germline J gene.

The source of this sequence is a woman between 18 and 70 years old with a cervical HPV16 infection that either progressed to CIN3+ or cleared (not recorded which). The sample taken for sequencing was blood buffy coat. The rearrangement uses TRBV7-2 and TRBJ2-5; a possible D gene is TRBD2 (6 bases). The CDR3 loop reads CASSRRGETQYF. CDR3 DNA (partial): TGTGCCAGCAGCCGACGGGGGGAGACC.